This T cell receptor (beta chain) was documented in a study of T cell changes during pregnancy in multiple sclerosis. Per the germline V gene, CDR1 is SGHTA and CDR2 is FQGNSA. V shed 7 bases and J 5 bases; nucleotides not matched to a gene: 6. This CDR3 has 14 amino acids. Some clones are missing from TCRdb's copy, which holds only in-frame ones; the method was immunoSEQ multiplex PCR. The sample includes roughly 38,000 clones, about 91% of them seen just once. The sequenced sample was CD4+ T cells from peripheral blood mononuclear cells, obtained before pregnancy. The V call is TRBV7-2, the J call TRBJ2-1; TRBD2 matches 9 bases. The source is a female donor with multiple sclerosis, enrolled in a pregnancy study. The CDR3 nucleotides read TGTGCCAGCACGGAGGGGACTAGCAACAATGAGCAGTTCTTC. Translated: CASTEGTSNNEQFF.